These 26 T cell receptor beta chains share one sample of origin, sequenced in a study of vaccination effects on CD4 cells after COVID-19. Their target antigens are unknown. Antigen-specific CD4+ T cell clonotypes were called by their expansion after viral peptide-pool culture in ViraFEST. Culturing for nine to ten days preceded CD4+ T cell isolation. Prior SARS-CoV-2 infection was absent in the vaccine recipients, as shown by negative nucleocapsid antibodies. Libraries were prepared by immunoSEQ multiplex PCR; TCRdb keeps only in-frame clonotypes and omits some of them. Counted here are tens of thousands of clones, about 65% occurring once; the ten biggest clones make up 4%. The sequences come from CD4+ T cells from PBMCs cultured with HCoV-OC43 spike peptides, collected before COVID-19 vaccination. The subset is: HCoV-OC43 spike overlapping peptide pool stimulation. The receptors originated from a human donor who received a COVID-19 vaccine.

The V gene is TRBV10-3, the J gene TRBJ2-1; 10 positions agree with TRBD2. The CDR3 consists of 16 residues. After removal of 6 bases from V and 6 bases from J, the junction contained 11 bases not matched to a gene. Germline-derived CDR1 and CDR2 are ENHRY and SYGVKD. Here the CDR3 reads CAISGGRTSGTNEQFF. The CDR3 DNA reads as TGTGCCATCAGCGGAGGCCGGACTAGCGGAACCAATGAGCAGTTCTTC.

The chain joins TRBV9 to TRBJ1-6; no clear D. Germline V CDR1 and CDR2: SGDLS, YYNGEE. V lost 0 bases and J 7 bases, leaving 11 bases between the germline ends. CDR3 length: 15 residues. This chain's CDR3 is CASSVDSSGNSPLHF. As DNA, the CDR3 is TGTGCCAGCAGCGTAGATTCGTCGGGGAATTCACCCCTCCACTTT.

The J gene is TRBJ2-5, the V gene TRBV4-1, with 7 bases aligning to TRBD1. V dropped 0 bases and J dropped 5; count of bases not matched to a gene: 9. The CDR3 contains 16 residues. Germline CDR1 and CDR2: MGHRA and YSYEKL. The CDR3 sequence: CASSQDPGTARETQYF. The CDR3 bases are TGCGCCAGCAGCCAAGATCCGGGGACAGCCCGGGAGACCCAGTACTTC.

This clone was counted once. The same CDR3 is also encoded by other DNA sequences in this sample. The V and J genes are TRBV3-1 (or the pseudogene TRBV3-2) and TRBJ1-5; TRBD1 is a possible D gene (6 bases). V was cut by 3 bases and J by 6 bases, with 9 bases left in between. Germline loops: CDR1 LGHDT, CDR2 YNNKEL (reference sequence). The CDR3 has 13 amino acids. For the CDR3, the DNA is TGTGCCAGCAGCCAGGGGGGGGCTCAGCCCCAGCATTTT. Its translation is CASSQGGAQPQHF.

This chain uses TRBV7-9 with TRBJ1-5; the D is unclear. V dropped 2 bases and J dropped 7 bases, with 6 bases sitting between them. Per germline, CDR1 SEHNR and CDR2 FQNEAQ (reference sequence). This CDR3 spans 12 amino acids. The CDR3 sequence: CASSLLGQPQHF. The CDR3 nucleotides are TGTGCCAGCAGCTTATTAGGCCAGCCCCAGCATTTT.

CDR3 loop: CASSIPGGADYGYTF. CDR3 coding DNA: TGTGCCAGTAGTATTCCCGGGGGCGCGGACTATGGCTACACCTTC. The chain couples TRBV19 to TRBJ1-2, with D perhaps TRBD1 (6 bases). The CDR3 sequence is 15 residues long. Trimming pared 3 bases from V and 3 bases from J, leaving 14 bases between. The germline V gene encodes CDR1 LNHDA and CDR2 SQIVND (reference sequence).

This clone was detected only a few times. This chain connects TRBV6-5 to TRBJ1-1; TRBD1 might be the D (5 bases). Looked up from germline, CDR1 is MNHEY and CDR2 is SVGAGI. V lost 10 bases, J lost 4 bases, and 16 bases lay in between. CDR3 length: 13 amino acids. For the CDR3, the DNA is TGTGCCACAGGGCGAATACTCGGCACTGAAGCTTTCTTT. Translating it yields CATGRILGTEAFF.

The CDR3 region is CASPTGTGAKVTDTQYF. The CDR3 DNA sequence: TGTGCCAGCCCCACCGGGACAGGGGCCAAAGTCACAGATACGCAGTATTTT. The chain employs TRBV5-8 and TRBJ2-3; 10 positions match TRBD1. The CDR3 extends over 17 amino acids. V dropped 7 bases and J dropped 2; count of bases not matched to a gene: 13. Germline V gene lookup returns CDR1 SGHTS and CDR2 YDEGEE.

The J gene is TRBJ2-5, the V gene TRBV7-2; no firm D call. The length of the CDR3 is 14 residues. Per germline, CDR1 SGHTA and CDR2 FQGNSA. Between the trimmed V and J ends, which lost 0 bases and 4 bases, there was a span of 9 bases. The CDR3 region is CASSLASPRETQYF. The CDR3 DNA is TGTGCCAGCAGCTTAGCCAGCCCCCGAGAGACCCAGTACTTC.

The chain employs TRBV6-6 and TRBJ2-2; 9 positions agree with TRBD2. With 7 bases clipped from V and 0 bases from J, the junction kept 6 bases outside the gene matches. The CDR3 covers 16 residues. The germline V gene encodes CDR1 MNHNY and CDR2 SVGAGI (reference sequence). The CDR3: CASISVAGANTGELFF. CDR3 sequence (DNA): TGTGCCAGCATCTCCGTAGCGGGGGCGAACACCGGGGAGCTGTTTTTT.

The gene calls are TRBV28 and TRBJ1-6, with unresolved D. CDR3 length: 17 amino acids. The ends were cut back, 2 bases at V and 6 bases at J, with 17 bases in the middle. Germline V gene sequence: CDR1 MDHEN, CDR2 SYDVKM. Here the CDR3 reads CASSLHPARRSNSPLHF. DNA of the CDR3: TGTGCCAGCAGTTTACACCCGGCGAGAAGGAGTAATTCACCCCTCCACTTT.

The CDR3: CASSPRQGGSEAFF. As DNA, the CDR3 is TGTGCCAGCAGCCCCCGACAGGGTGGATCTGAAGCTTTCTTT. The V and J genes are TRBV5-4 and TRBJ1-1, with 7 bases fitting TRBD1. V lost 4 bases and J lost 6; bases outside the gene matches: 9. In germline, CDR1 is SGHNT, CDR2 YYREEE (reference sequence). CDR3 length: 14 amino acids.

CDR3: CASSPDRGRYKTQYF. CDR3 sequence (DNA): TGTGCCAGCAGCCCGGACAGGGGGCGTTACAAGACCCAGTACTTC. The chain recombines TRBV7-2 with TRBJ2-5; 11 nucleotides match TRBD1. CDR1 is SGHTA and CDR2 is FQGNSA in the germline V gene. This CDR3 is 15 amino acids long. The ends lost 5 bases at V and 6 bases at J; junction bases unmatched: 8.

This chain uses TRBV2 with TRBJ1-6; D ambiguous. The CDR3 is 13 amino acids. Per germline, CDR1 SNHLY and CDR2 FYNNEI. Trimming left V 11 bases short and J 9 bases short, with 17 bases between. This CDR3 is CAGQGPAGSPLHF. CDR3 bases: TGTGCCGGCCAAGGACCGGCTGGTTCACCCCTCCACTTT.

The CDR3: CASSPGGPPYNEQFF. DNA for the CDR3: TGTGCCAGCAGCCCCGGGGGTCCACCCTACAATGAGCAGTTCTTC. The V gene is TRBV5-4, the J gene TRBJ2-1; D is perhaps TRBD2 (6 bases). Germline V gene lookup returns CDR1 SGHNT and CDR2 YYREEE (reference sequence). V dropped 4 bases and J dropped 2 bases, with 13 bases sitting between them. The CDR3 length is 15 residues.

This rearrangement joins TRBV11-2 to TRBJ2-7; 9 bases map to TRBD1. There are 17 residues in the CDR3. Germline V gene lookup returns CDR1 SGHAT and CDR2 FQNNGV. With 1 base clipped from V and 1 base from J, the junction kept 8 bases outside the gene matches. The CDR3 coding sequence is TGTGCCAGCAGCTTAGCGGGGGACAGGGTAAGATCCTACGAGCAGTACGTC. Translated: CASSLAGDRVRSYEQYV.

This clone turned up a few times. V is TRBV7-8 and J is TRBJ2-1; no clear D. The CDR3 extends over 14 amino acids. V dropped 1 base and J dropped 1 base, with 5 bases sitting between them. Germline V lookup: CDR1 SGHVS, CDR2 FQNEAQ. The CDR3 nucleotides are TGTGCCAGCAGCTTAGGACAATCCTACAATGAGCAGTTCTTC. It specifies CASSLGQSYNEQFF.

The chain combines TRBV7-2 with TRBJ2-2, with TRBD2 matching over 12 bases. This CDR3 region has 15 residues. V shed 4 bases, J shed 4 bases, and the junction held 1 base outside the gene matches. Per the germline V gene, CDR1 is SGHTA and CDR2 is FQGNSA. The CDR3 coding sequence is TGTGCCAGCAGCTCGGGACTAGCGGGCACCGGGGAGCTGTTTTTT. Its protein is CASSSGLAGTGELFF. The whole variable domain, filled in from reference TRBV7-2 and TRBJ2-2, reads GAGVSQSPSNKVTEKGKDVELRCDPISGHTALYWYRQSLGQGLEFLIYFQGNSAPDKSGLPSDRFSAERTGGSVSTLTIQRTQQEDSAVYLCASSSGLAGTGELFFGEGSRLTVL.

This chain joins TRBV25-1 and TRBJ1-1, with a weak D call TRBD1 (5 bases). Germline V gene sequence: CDR1 MGHDK, CDR2 SYGVNS. The CDR3 has 16 residues. Trimming pared 3 bases from V and 1 base from J, leaving 15 bases between. CDR3 region: CASSDPGGPRNTEAFF. CDR3 nucleotide sequence: TGTGCCAGCAGTGACCCTGGGGGACCGCGGAACACTGAAGCTTTCTTT.

This chain joins TRBV30 and TRBJ1-6, with D unclear. The ends were cut back, 0 bases at V and 10 bases at J, with 16 bases in the middle. Germline CDR1 and CDR2: GTSNPN and SVGIG (reference sequence). The CDR3 runs to 15 residues. The DNA of the CDR3 is TGTGCCTGGAGTGTATCGGGGTTAAGGAGGTCACCCCTCCACTTT. It encodes CAWSVSGLRRSPLHF.

The chain recombines TRBV4-1 with TRBJ2-3; 12 positions agree with TRBD2. Germline CDR1 MGHRA, CDR2 YSYEKL. V dropped 3 bases and J dropped 5; count of bases not matched to a gene: 6. The CDR3 is 16 residues long. The CDR3 here is CASSQLAGGAGDTQYF. The CDR3 DNA reads TGCGCCAGCAGCCAGCTAGCGGGGGGGGCTGGAGATACGCAGTATTTT.

The chain recombines TRBV12-5 with TRBJ2-5; TRBD2 matches 7 bases. The CDR3 covers 13 residues. CDR1 and CDR2 from the germline V gene are LGHNT and FRNRAP. Germline trimming cut 2 bases from V and 5 bases from J; bases unmatched to any gene: 2. In DNA form, the CDR3 reads TGTGCTAGTGGTTTGAGCGGGGAGGAGACCCAGTACTTC. Protein product: CASGLSGEETQYF.

This chain joins TRBV9 and TRBJ1-1, with 7 bases lining up with TRBD1. The CDR3 totals 14 residues. Germline-derived CDR1 and CDR2 are SGDLS and YYNGEE. V shed 2 bases, J shed 4 bases, and the junction held 5 bases outside the gene matches. CDR3 sequence (DNA): TGTGCCAGCAGCGTTACAGGGGTAGGCACTGAAGCTTTCTTT. Its translation: CASSVTGVGTEAFF.

This clone was counted ten times or more. This sequence joins TRBV18 and TRBJ2-2; 7 nucleotides match TRBD1. After removal of 6 bases from V and 0 bases from J, the junction contained 10 bases not matched to a gene. Germline values: CDR1 KGHSH, CDR2 LQKENI. The CDR3 spans 17 residues. CDR3 loop: CASSQYDRASNTGELFF. Written as DNA, the CDR3 is TGTGCCAGCTCTCAATACGACAGGGCTTCGAACACCGGGGAGCTGTTTTTT.

The J gene is TRBJ1-2, the V gene TRBV6-1, with D maybe TRBD1 (5 bases). The CDR3 sequence is 14 residues long. Looked up from germline, CDR1 is MNHNS and CDR2 is SASEGT. V lost 1 base, J lost 6 bases, and 12 bases lay in between. The DNA for the CDR3 is TGTGCCAGCAGTGAAGGCCTGCGGGGGGATGGCTACACCTTC. Its protein product is CASSEGLRGDGYTF.

This chain uses TRBV2 with TRBJ2-6; TRBD1 agrees at 7 bases. In germline, CDR1 is SNHLY, CDR2 FYNNEI. The CDR3 length is 17 residues. V shed 1 base and J 1 base; nucleotides not matched to a gene: 4. The CDR3, as DNA: TGTGCCAGCAGTGAAGGCGGCAGGGGGTCTGGGGCCAACGTCCTGACTTTC. It is translated as CASSEGGRGSGANVLTF.